This TCR beta chain is drawn from a study of T-cell reconstitution after alpha-beta-depleted transplantation in children. Unique molecular identifiers featured in how the TCRbeta library was prepared. TCRdb ran MiXCR on the PCR reads and lists one entry per CDR3 protein. The sample carries fewer than 150,000 distinct CDR3 sequences, 8% to 10% recorded once. The CDR3 consists of 13 residues. Germline-derived CDR1 and CDR2 are SQVTM and ANQGSEA. J lost 6 bases, V lost 3 bases, and 4 bases had no gene match. This clonotype occurred a few times. This sequence was found in a girl younger than two who had a stem cell transplant for combined immunodeficiency, so the T cells may come from the graft donor. The specimen was PBMCs, mostly from graft donor cells, collected 180 days after TCRalphabeta/CD19-depleted stem cell transplant. The V gene is TRBV29-1, the J gene TRBJ2-2; TRBD1 aligns across 7 bases. For the CDR3, the DNA is TGCAGCGTTGATGACAGGGCGGCCGGGGAGCTGTTTTTT. This encodes CSVDDRAAGELFF.